What follows describes a single T cell receptor (beta chain). What it binds is unknown. Trimming cost V 8 bases and J 6 bases, with 12 bases left between them. This CDR3 has 12 residues. The data belong to a study of T cell responses to AZD1222 COVID-19 vaccine. Study-wide background: Second-dose intervals near 4 or 12 weeks were combined.

Profiling relied on immunoSEQ multiplex PCR, and the TCRdb table lists in-frame clones only, not all of them. The table lists 75,000 to 100,000 clones, around 90% of them singletons. Study-wide results and limits: Spike-specific TCR breadth and depth grew following two AZD1222 doses. The study found vaccine-associated CD4 TCRs spanning spike, dominant at 160-218 and 743-854. Donor demographics were predominantly white British with a female majority; clonal diversity may be underestimated.

The chain employs TRBV12-3 or TRBV12-4 and TRBJ2-3, with a possible D match to TRBD2 (6 bases). This receptor was taken from an adult in good health. This sample comprised peripheral blood, obtained on day 0 of AZD1222 vaccination. The chain's CDR3 is CASRGKEDTQYF. The CDR3 DNA reads TGTGCCAGCCGGGGGAAGGAGGATACGCAGTATTTT.